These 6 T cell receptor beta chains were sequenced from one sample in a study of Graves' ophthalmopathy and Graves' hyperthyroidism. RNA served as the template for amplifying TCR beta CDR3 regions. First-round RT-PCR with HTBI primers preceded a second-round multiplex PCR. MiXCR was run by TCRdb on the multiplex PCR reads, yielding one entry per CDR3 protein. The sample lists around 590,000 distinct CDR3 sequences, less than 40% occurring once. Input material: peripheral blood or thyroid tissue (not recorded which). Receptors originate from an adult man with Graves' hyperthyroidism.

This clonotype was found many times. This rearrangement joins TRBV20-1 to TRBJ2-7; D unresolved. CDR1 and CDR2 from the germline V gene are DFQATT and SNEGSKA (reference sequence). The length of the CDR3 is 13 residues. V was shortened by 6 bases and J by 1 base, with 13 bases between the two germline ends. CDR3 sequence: CSAPPDQSYEQYF. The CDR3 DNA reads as TGCAGTGCCCCACCAGACCAATCCTACGAGCAGTACTTC.

CDR3 in DNA: TGTGCCAGCAGTGATGACAGGGGAGGGCAAGAGACCCAGTACTTC. Translation: CASSDDRGGQETQYF. V usage is TRBV2 and J usage is TRBJ2-5; D perhaps matches TRBD1 (8 bases). V was trimmed by 3 bases and J by 2 bases, leaving 13 bases between them. CDR1 SNHLY and CDR2 FYNNEI come from the germline V gene. The length of the CDR3 is 15 residues.

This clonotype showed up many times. This chain's CDR3 is CSVGDTPDTQYF. Written as DNA, the CDR3 is TGCAGCGTAGGGGACACCCCAGATACGCAGTATTTT. V usage is TRBV29-1 and J usage is TRBJ2-3; D possibly corresponds to TRBD1 (6 bases). V was clipped by 6 bases and J by 4 bases, with 11 bases between them. The CDR3 covers 12 residues. Germline V lookup: CDR1 SQVTM, CDR2 ANQGSEA.

CDR3 sequence: CASSLSAAQETQYF. The CDR3 coding sequence is TGCGCCAGCAGCTTGTCGGCGGCGCAAGAGACCCAGTACTTC. The V call is TRBV5-1, the J call TRBJ2-5; D remains ambiguous. The CDR3 contains 14 residues. V lost 1 base and J 2 bases, leaving 9 bases between the germline ends. Germline-derived CDR1 and CDR2 are SGHRS and YFSETQ. Supplemented by reference TRBV5-1 and TRBJ2-5, the full variable domain reads KAGVTQTPRYLIKTRGQQVTLSCSPISGHRSVSWYQQTPGQGLQFLFEYFSETQRNKGNFPGRFSGRQFSNSRSEMNVSTLELGDSALYLCASSLSAAQETQYFGPGTRLLVL.

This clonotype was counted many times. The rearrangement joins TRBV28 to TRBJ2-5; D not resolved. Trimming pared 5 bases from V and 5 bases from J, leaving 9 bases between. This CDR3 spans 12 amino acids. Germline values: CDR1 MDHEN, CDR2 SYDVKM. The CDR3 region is CASSPDRETQYF. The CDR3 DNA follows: TGTGCCAGCAGTCCAGACCGGGAGACCCAGTACTTC.

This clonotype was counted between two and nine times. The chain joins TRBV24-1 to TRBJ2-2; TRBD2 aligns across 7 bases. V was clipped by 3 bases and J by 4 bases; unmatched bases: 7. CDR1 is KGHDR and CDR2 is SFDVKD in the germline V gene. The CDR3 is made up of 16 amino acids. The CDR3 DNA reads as TGTGCCACCAGTGATGGGCTGGCTAGCGGCACCGGGGAGCTGTTTTTT. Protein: CATSDGLASGTGELFF.